This T cell receptor beta chain was documented in a study of blood T cells in healthy people across ages. The CDR3 spans 14 residues. The V gene end was trimmed by 2 bases and the J gene end by 4 bases; junction bases not matched to a gene: 5. The V gene's germline CDR1 is SQVTM and CDR2 ANQGSEA. Using a J-beta primer mix together with a sample-barcoded 5' primer, a second PCR was run for roughly 6 to 12 cycles. TCRdb re-analysed the 5' RACE reads in MiXCR, keeping a single row per CDR3 protein. The sample records 700,000 to 950,000 distinct CDR3 sequences, roughly 60% being singletons. The chain links TRBV29-1 to TRBJ1-1; 9 nucleotides line up with TRBD1. This sequence originates from a man younger than 45 in good health. Sequencing used blood. This CDR3 reads CSVEKTGGSTEAFF. In DNA, the CDR3 is TGCAGCGTTGAAAAGACAGGGGGGAGCACTGAAGCTTTCTTT.